This T cell receptor beta chain comes out of a study of T cell repertoires in cytomegalovirus infection. TCRdb used MiXCR to reprocess the reads, holding one entry per CDR3 protein. Of about 770,000 distinct CDR3 sequences in the sample, roughly 28% were seen once. V was pared by 2 bases and J by 2 bases, with 13 bases between. The CDR3 consists of 16 residues. Germline V lookup: CDR1 MNHEY, CDR2 SVGAGI. This clonotype has a handful of counts. Its antigen is not identified. J is TRBJ1-3 and V is TRBV6-5; tentative D call: TRBD1 (6 bases). The sequenced sample was cultured CD8+ T cells from PBMCs, obtained from culture after CMV antigen stimulation. This clonotype originated in a human donor in good health (CMV status not recorded). Some clones in this sample may be carry-over from other donors' samples. The DNA for the CDR3 is TGTGCCAGCAGTTACAGGGACAACGCACCTGGAAACACCATATATTTT. Translating it yields CASSYRDNAPGNTIYF.